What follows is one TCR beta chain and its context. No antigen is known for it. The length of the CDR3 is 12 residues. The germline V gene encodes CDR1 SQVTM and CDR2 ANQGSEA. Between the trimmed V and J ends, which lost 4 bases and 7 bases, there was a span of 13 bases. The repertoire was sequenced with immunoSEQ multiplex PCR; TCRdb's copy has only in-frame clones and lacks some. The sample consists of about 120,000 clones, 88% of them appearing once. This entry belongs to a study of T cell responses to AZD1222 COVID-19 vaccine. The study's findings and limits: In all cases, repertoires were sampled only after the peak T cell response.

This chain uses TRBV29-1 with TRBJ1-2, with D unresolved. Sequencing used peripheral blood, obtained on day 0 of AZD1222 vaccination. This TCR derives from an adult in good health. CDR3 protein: CSVVEGVGGYTF. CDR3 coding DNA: TGCAGCGTTGTAGAGGGAGTTGGTGGCTACACCTTC.